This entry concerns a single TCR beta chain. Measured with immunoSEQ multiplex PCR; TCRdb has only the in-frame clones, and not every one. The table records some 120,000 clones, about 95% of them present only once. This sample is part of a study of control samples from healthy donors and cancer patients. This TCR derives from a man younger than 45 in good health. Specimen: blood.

DNA of the CDR3: TGTGCCAGCAGCGGACAGGCCTATGGCTACACCTTC. This sequence encodes CASSGQAYGYTF. The genes are TRBV12-3 or TRBV12-4 and TRBJ1-2; 7 nucleotides align to TRBD1. V trimming: 6 bases; J trimming: 4 bases; junction bases outside the gene matches: 2. The CDR3 runs 12 residues.